The rows below give T cell receptor beta chains drawn from one sample of a study of blood T cell repertoires in COVID-19. Assay used: immunoSEQ multiplex PCR; TCRdb lists only in-frame clones, some missing. The sample records more than 85,000 clones, 82% being singletons. The source material was peripheral blood. The receptors derive from a woman aged 60-75 years with acute or convalescent COVID-19. Both conserved end residues are part of each CDR3. The D gene is left open where the match is weak. Clone sizes are given selectively: once, few, many, or a class where the clone is expanded.

CDR3 protein | CDR3 DNA | V gene | D gene | clone size | J gene
CASSLHMVGDSGETQYF | TGTGCCAGCAGCTTACATATGGTCGGGGACTCAGGAGAGACCCAGTACTTC | TRBV7-2 | NA | NA | TRBJ2-5
CASSWLGQTSYEQYF | TGTGCCAGCAGCTGGCTGGGACAGACCTCCTACGAGCAGTACTTC | TRBV3-1/TRBV3-2 | TRBD1 | few | TRBJ2-7
CASSLDRGPSYEQYF | TGTGCCAGCAGTTTGGACAGGGGTCCCTCCTACGAGCAGTACTTC | TRBV27 | TRBD1 | NA | TRBJ2-7
CASSFFGTGEETQYF | TGTGCCAGCAGCTTTTTCGGGACAGGGGAAGAGACCCAGTACTTC | TRBV7-2 | TRBD1 | NA | TRBJ2-5
CASSETYLPNYGYTF | TGTGCCAGCAGCGAGACATACCTACCTAACTATGGCTACACCTTC | TRBV7-9 | NA | NA | TRBJ1-2
CASSQDKSGKYYNEQFF | TGCGCCAGCAGCCAAGATAAATCAGGTAAATACTACAATGAGCAGTTCTTC | TRBV4-3 | NA | NA | TRBJ2-1
CASSPGLAGNEEQYF | TGTGCCAGCAGCCCCGGACTAGCGGGGAATGAAGAGCAGTACTTC | TRBV7-9 | TRBD2 | NA | TRBJ2-7
CASSQETGGGAETQYF | TGCGCCAGCAGCCAAGAAACGGGCGGGGGGGCAGAGACCCAGTACTTC | TRBV4-3 | TRBD2 | NA | TRBJ2-5
CASSVGQGQAEKLFF | TGTGCCAGCAGCGTAGGGCAGGGACAGGCTGAAAAACTGTTTTTT | TRBV9 | TRBD1 | NA | TRBJ1-4
CASSFEGAGRAFF | TGTGCCAGCAGTTTCGAGGGGGCAGGAAGGGCTTTCTTT | TRBV28 | TRBD1 | few | TRBJ1-1
CASSAQANYGYTF | TGTGCCAGCAGCGCACAGGCTAACTATGGCTACACCTTC | TRBV9 | NA | NA | TRBJ1-2
CASSAGAYTEAFF | TGTGCCAGTAGTGCAGGGGCCTACACTGAAGCTTTCTTT | TRBV19 | NA | NA | TRBJ1-1
CASRLGQGDEKLFF | TGTGCCAGCAGGTTAGGACAGGGAGATGAAAAACTGTTTTTT | TRBV7-9 | TRBD1 | NA | TRBJ1-4
CASSLTSGGEETQYF | TGTGCCAGCAGCTTGACTAGCGGGGGGGAAGAGACCCAGTACTTC | TRBV5-4 | TRBD2 | NA | TRBJ2-5
CASSLTGGPNTEAFF | TGCGCCAGCAGCCTTACAGGGGGCCCAAACACTGAAGCTTTCTTT | TRBV4-3 | TRBD1 | NA | TRBJ1-1
CASSDVDGSPLHF | TGTGCCAGCAGTGACGTCGATGGCTCACCCCTCCACTTT | TRBV6-4 | NA | NA | TRBJ1-6
CATSDSGWDRGRSGYTF | TGTGCCACCAGTGATTCCGGCTGGGACAGGGGGCGTAGCGGCTACACCTTC | TRBV24-1 | TRBD1 | NA | TRBJ1-2
CASRRQGGRGYTF | TGTGCCAGCAGACGACAGGGTGGGAGGGGCTACACCTTC | TRBV6-5 | TRBD1 | NA | TRBJ1-2
CASRPGLAGNNEQFF | TGTGCCAGCAGGCCCGGTCTGGCGGGGAACAATGAGCAGTTCTTC | TRBV2 | NA | NA | TRBJ2-1
CASSLWGRGDSTDTQYF | TGTGCCAGCAGCCTTTGGGGGCGGGGGGATAGCACAGATACGCAGTATTTT | TRBV21-1 | NA | NA | TRBJ2-3
CASSQGVAGGPAHYEQYF | TGTGCCAGCAGCCAAGGGGTAGCGGGGGGTCCTGCACACTACGAGCAGTACTTC | TRBV3-1/TRBV3-2 | TRBD2 | NA | TRBJ2-7
CASRAHQRGANEQFF | TGTGCCAGTAGGGCCCACCAGCGGGGGGCCAATGAGCAGTTCTTC | TRBV19 | TRBD2 | NA | TRBJ2-1
CASSHTQGNQPQHF | TGTGCCAGCAGCCACACACAGGGTAATCAGCCCCAGCATTTT | TRBV4-2 | NA | NA | TRBJ1-5
CAISESRNYGYTF | TGTGCCATCAGTGAATCCAGGAACTATGGCTACACCTTC | TRBV10-3 | NA | NA | TRBJ1-2
CASSFGTGVYNEQFF | TGTGCCAGCAGTTTCGGGACAGGGGTTTACAATGAGCAGTTCTTC | TRBV28 | TRBD1 | NA | TRBJ2-1
CASRPAAGEKLFF | TGTGCCAGCAGACCCGCCGCGGGAGAAAAACTGTTTTTT | TRBV11-2 | NA | NA | TRBJ1-4
CASQGDSYEQYF | TGTGCCAGCCAAGGGGATTCCTACGAGCAGTACTTC | TRBV10-3 | NA | NA | TRBJ2-7
CASSQVFSSNTQYF | TGTGCCAGCAGCCAAGTTTTTAGTAGTAATACGCAGTATTTT | TRBV14 | NA | NA | TRBJ2-3
CASSFTGGGETQYF | TGCGCCAGCAGCTTTACAGGGGGTGGGGAGACCCAGTACTTC | TRBV5-1 | TRBD1 | NA | TRBJ2-5
CAIRDSGGAKETQYF | TGTGCCATCAGAGATAGCGGGGGGGCTAAAGAGACCCAGTACTTC | TRBV10-3 | TRBD2 | once | TRBJ2-5
CASSLLDTQYF | TGTGCCAGCAGCCTCCTCGATACGCAGTATTTT | TRBV7-2 | NA | once | TRBJ2-3
CASSQGRAGGGYEQYF | TGTGCCAGCAGCCAAGGGAGAGCAGGGGGCGGCTACGAGCAGTACTTC | TRBV4-2 | TRBD1 | NA | TRBJ2-7
CASSENGNTEAFF | TGTGCCAGCAGTGAAAACGGGAACACTGAAGCTTTCTTT | TRBV2 | NA | NA | TRBJ1-1
CASRSPPGFSGNTIYF | TGTGCCAGCAGGTCCCCGCCAGGGTTCTCTGGAAACACCATATATTTT | TRBV6-6 | NA | few | TRBJ1-3
CASSLDGEQPQHF | TGTGCCAGCAGCCTTGATGGGGAGCAGCCCCAGCATTTT | TRBV12-3/TRBV12-4 | NA | NA | TRBJ1-5
CASRDNQETQYF | TGTGCCAGCAGGGACAATCAAGAGACCCAGTACTTC | TRBV2 | NA | NA | TRBJ2-5
CASSRFDFRTGGSGYTF | TGTGCCAGCAGCCGATTCGATTTTCGGACAGGGGGCAGCGGCTACACCTTC | TRBV7-8 | TRBD1 | NA | TRBJ1-2
CASSQGDRRFYNSPLHF | TGTGCCAGCAGCCAAGGTGACAGACGCTTTTATAATTCACCCCTCCACTTT | TRBV4-2 | NA | NA | TRBJ1-6
CASSVGETQYF | TGTGCCAGTAGTGTCGGGGAGACCCAGTACTTC | TRBV19 | NA | NA | TRBJ2-5
CASSPGVGAGANEKLFF | TGTGCCAGCAGCCCGGGGGTAGGGGCGGGGGCTAATGAAAAACTGTTTTTT | TRBV7-9 | NA | NA | TRBJ1-4
CASSYRQDNSPLHF | TGTGCCAGCAGTTACAGGCAGGATAATTCACCCCTCCACTTT | TRBV6-6 | NA | NA | TRBJ1-6
CASSLKPQVNTEAFF | TGTGCCAGCAGTTTAAAACCCCAGGTTAACACTGAAGCTTTCTTT | TRBV27 | NA | NA | TRBJ1-1
CASSLDRAGTQYF | TGTGCCAGCAGCTTGGACAGGGCGGGTACGCAGTATTTT | TRBV11-2 | TRBD1 | once | TRBJ2-3
CASSSRSPWDSPLHF | TGTGCCAGCAGCTCCAGGTCTCCATGGGATTCACCCCTCCACTTT | TRBV6-4 | NA | NA | TRBJ1-6
CATSDPLAGGTDTQYF | TGTGCCACCAGTGACCCACTAGCGGGGGGCACAGATACGCAGTATTTT | TRBV24-1 | TRBD2 | NA | TRBJ2-3
CASSRVDRDNSPLHF | TGTGCCAGCAGCCGTGTGGACAGGGATAATTCACCCCTCCACTTT | TRBV6-6 | TRBD1 | NA | TRBJ1-6
CASSLNQGVGGELFF | TGTGCCAGCAGCTTAAACCAGGGGGTGGGCGGGGAGCTGTTTTTT | TRBV7-2 | TRBD1 | NA | TRBJ2-2
CASSLGQMNTEAFF | TGTGCCAGCAGCTTAGGACAGATGAACACTGAAGCTTTCTTT | TRBV11-2 | NA | NA | TRBJ1-1
CASSQELRYYEQFF | TGCGCCAGCAGCCAAGAGTTGAGGTACTATGAGCAGTTCTTC | TRBV4-3 | NA | NA | TRBJ2-1
CASSPGQGTEAFF | TGTGCCAGCAGTCCGGGACAGGGGACTGAAGCTTTCTTT | TRBV28 | TRBD1 | NA | TRBJ1-1
CAWNRQGGNYGYTF | TGTGCCTGGAACCGACAGGGGGGAAACTATGGCTACACCTTC | TRBV30 | TRBD1 | NA | TRBJ1-2
CSARDEETQYF | TGCAGTGCTAGAGATGAGGAGACCCAGTACTTC | TRBV20-1 | NA | NA | TRBJ2-5
CASSPVQIAGSSYNEQFF | TGTGCCAGCTCACCGGTCCAAATAGCGGGCAGCTCCTACAATGAGCAGTTCTTC | TRBV18 | TRBD2 | few | TRBJ2-1